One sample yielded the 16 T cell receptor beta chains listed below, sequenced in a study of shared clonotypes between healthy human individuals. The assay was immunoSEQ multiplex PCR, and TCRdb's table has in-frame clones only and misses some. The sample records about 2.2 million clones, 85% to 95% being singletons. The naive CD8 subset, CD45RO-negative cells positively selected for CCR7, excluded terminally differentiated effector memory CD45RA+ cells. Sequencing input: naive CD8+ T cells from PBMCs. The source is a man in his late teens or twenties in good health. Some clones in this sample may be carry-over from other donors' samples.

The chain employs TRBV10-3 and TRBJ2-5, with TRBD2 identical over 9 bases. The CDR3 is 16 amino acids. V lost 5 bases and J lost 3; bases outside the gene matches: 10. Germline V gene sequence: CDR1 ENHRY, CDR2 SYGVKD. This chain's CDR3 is CAISSVLAGTEETQYF. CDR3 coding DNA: TGTGCCATCAGTTCTGTGCTAGCGGGAACCGAAGAGACCCAGTACTTC.

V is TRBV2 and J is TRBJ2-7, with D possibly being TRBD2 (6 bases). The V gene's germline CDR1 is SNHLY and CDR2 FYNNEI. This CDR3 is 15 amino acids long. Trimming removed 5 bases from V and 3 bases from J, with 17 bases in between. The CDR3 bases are TGTGCCAGCAGTATCGACACGGGGGATAACTACGAGCAGTACTTC. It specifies CASSIDTGDNYEQYF.

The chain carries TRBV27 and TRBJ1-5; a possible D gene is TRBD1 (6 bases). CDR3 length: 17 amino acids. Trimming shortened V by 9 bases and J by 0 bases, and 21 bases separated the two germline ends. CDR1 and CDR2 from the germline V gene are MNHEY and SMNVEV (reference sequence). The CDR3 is CASLSTWGQDSNQPQHF. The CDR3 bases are TGTGCCAGTCTCTCGACCTGGGGGCAGGATAGCAATCAGCCCCAGCATTTT.

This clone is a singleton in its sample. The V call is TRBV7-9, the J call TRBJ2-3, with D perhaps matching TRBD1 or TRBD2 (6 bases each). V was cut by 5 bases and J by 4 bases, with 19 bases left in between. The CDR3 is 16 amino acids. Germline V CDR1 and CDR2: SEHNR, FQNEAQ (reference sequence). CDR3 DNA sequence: TGTGCCAGCAGCCCCCGAGGGGGGCCGCGAGCAGATACGCAGTATTTT. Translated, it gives CASSPRGGPRADTQYF.

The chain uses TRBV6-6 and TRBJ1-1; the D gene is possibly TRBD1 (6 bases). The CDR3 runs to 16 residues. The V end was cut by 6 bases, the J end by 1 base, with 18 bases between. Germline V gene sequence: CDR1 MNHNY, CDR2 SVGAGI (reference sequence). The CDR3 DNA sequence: TGTGCCAGCAGCGGAAAGTACAGGGATCGGAACACTGAAGCTTTCTTT. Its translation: CASSGKYRDRNTEAFF.

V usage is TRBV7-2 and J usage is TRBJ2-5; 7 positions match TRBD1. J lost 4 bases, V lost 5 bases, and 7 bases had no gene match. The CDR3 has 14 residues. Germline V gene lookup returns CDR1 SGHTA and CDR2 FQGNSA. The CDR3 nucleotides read TGTGCCAGCAGCCCGAGACAGGGTGGAGAGACCCAGTACTTC. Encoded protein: CASSPRQGGETQYF.

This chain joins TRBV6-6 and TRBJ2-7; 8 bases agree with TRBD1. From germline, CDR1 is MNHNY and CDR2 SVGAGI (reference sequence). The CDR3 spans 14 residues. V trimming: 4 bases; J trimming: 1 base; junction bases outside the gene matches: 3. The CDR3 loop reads CASSSTGVSYEQYF. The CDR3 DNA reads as TGTGCCAGCAGTTCGACAGGGGTTTCCTACGAGCAGTACTTC.

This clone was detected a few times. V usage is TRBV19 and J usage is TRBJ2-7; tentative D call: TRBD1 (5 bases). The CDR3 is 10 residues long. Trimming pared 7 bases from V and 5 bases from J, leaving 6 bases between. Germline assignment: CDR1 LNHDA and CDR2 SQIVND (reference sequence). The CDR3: CASKGNEQYF. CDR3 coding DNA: TGTGCCAGTAAGGGGAACGAGCAGTACTTC.

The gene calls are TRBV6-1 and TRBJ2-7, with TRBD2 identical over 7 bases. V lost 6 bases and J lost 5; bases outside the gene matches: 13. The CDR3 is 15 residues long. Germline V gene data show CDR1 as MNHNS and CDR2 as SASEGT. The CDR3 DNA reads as TGTGCCAGCAGGGGCGGGAGCCCCTATCTCAACGAGCAGTACTTC. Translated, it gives CASRGGSPYLNEQYF.

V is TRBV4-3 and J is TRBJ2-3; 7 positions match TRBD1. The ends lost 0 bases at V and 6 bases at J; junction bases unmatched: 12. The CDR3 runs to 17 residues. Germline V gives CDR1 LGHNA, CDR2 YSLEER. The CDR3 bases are TGCGCCAGCAGCCAAGAGGGGGTGGTAGGGGGCCCTGATACGCAGTATTTT. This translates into CASSQEGVVGGPDTQYF.

This CDR3 reads CASSLGSRWEVADTQYF. CDR3 DNA: TGCGCCAGCAGCTTGGGATCCCGATGGGAGGTGGCAGATACGCAGTATTTT. This rearrangement joins TRBV5-1 to TRBJ2-3, with D possibly matching TRBD2 (6 bases). From germline, CDR1 is SGHRS and CDR2 YFSETQ. The CDR3 is 17 residues long. Trimming took off 0 bases at V and 4 bases at J, with 18 bases between the two ends.

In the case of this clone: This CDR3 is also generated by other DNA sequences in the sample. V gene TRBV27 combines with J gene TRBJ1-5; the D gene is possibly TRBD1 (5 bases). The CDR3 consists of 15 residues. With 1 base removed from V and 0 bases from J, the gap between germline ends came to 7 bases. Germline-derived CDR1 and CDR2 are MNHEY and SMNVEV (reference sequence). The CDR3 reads CASSLLGDSNQPQHF. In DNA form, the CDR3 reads TGTGCCAGCAGTTTATTGGGGGATAGCAATCAGCCCCAGCATTTT.

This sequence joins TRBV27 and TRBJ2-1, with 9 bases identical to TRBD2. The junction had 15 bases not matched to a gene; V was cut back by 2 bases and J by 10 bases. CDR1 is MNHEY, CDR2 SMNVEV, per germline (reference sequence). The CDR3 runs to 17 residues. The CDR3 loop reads CASSLIFLAGGPREQFF. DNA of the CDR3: TGTGCCAGCAGTTTAATCTTTTTGGCGGGAGGGCCCCGAGAGCAGTTCTTC.

The CDR3 DNA is TGTGCCACCAAAGACAGGGGAGCGAACACCGGGGAGCTGTTTTTT. The encoded protein is CATKDRGANTGELFF. The rearrangement links TRBV27 to TRBJ2-2, with 8 bases lining up with TRBD1. The ends lost 10 bases at V and 0 bases at J; junction bases unmatched: 7. Germline CDR1 MNHEY, CDR2 SMNVEV (reference sequence). This CDR3 region has 15 residues.

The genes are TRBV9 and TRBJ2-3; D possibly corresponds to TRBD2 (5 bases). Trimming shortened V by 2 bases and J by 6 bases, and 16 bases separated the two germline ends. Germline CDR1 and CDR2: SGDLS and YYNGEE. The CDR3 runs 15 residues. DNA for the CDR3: TGTGCCAGCAGCGTTCTAGGAAGCGGCTGGGATACGCAGTATTTT. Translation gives CASSVLGSGWDTQYF.

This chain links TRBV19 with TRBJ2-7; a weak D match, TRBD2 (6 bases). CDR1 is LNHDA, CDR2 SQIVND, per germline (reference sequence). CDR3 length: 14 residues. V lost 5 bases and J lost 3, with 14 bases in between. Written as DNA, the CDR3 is TGTGCCAGTAGTTTTGGGGGGACGGGCTACGAGCAGTACTTC. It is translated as CASSFGGTGYEQYF. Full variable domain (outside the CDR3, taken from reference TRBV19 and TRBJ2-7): DGGITQSPKYLFRKEGQNVTLSCEQNLNHDAMYWYRQDPGQGLRLIYYSQIVNDFQKGDIAEGYSVSREKKESFPLTVTSAQKNPTAFYLCASSFGGTGYEQYFGPGTRLTVT.